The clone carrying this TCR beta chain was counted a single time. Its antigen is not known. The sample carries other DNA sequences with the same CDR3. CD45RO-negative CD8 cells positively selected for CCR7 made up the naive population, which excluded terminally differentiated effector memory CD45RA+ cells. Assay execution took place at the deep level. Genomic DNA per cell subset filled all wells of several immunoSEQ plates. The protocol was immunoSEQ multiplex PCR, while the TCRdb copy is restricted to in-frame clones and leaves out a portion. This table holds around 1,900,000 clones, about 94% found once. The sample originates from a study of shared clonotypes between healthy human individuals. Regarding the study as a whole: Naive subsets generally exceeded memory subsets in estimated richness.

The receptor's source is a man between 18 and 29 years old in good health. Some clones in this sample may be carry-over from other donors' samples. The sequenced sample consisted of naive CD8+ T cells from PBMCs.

DNA of the CDR3: TGTGCCAGCAGCTTAGTAGGGGGCAATCAGCCCCAGCATTTT. Translating gives CASSLVGGNQPQHF. The gene calls are TRBV7-9 and TRBJ1-5; possibly TRBD1 for D (5 bases). The CDR3 length is 14 residues. The germline V and J ends were trimmed by 1 base and 2 bases, with 6 bases remaining between them. From germline, CDR1 is SEHNR and CDR2 FQNEAQ (reference sequence).